The count of the clone carrying this T cell receptor (beta chain) is one. This sample was taken from a study of T cell changes during pregnancy in multiple sclerosis. The CDR3 sequence is 13 residues long. Germline V gives CDR1 SQVTM, CDR2 ANQGSEA. V shed 5 bases and J shed 1 base, with 10 bases lying between them. The data were produced by immunoSEQ multiplex PCR, yet TCRdb's version contains in-frame clones alone and is incomplete. The sample has 40,000 or so clones, around 92% seen once. The sequences come from CD8+ T cells from peripheral blood mononuclear cells, collected in the second trimester of pregnancy. This TCR derives from a female donor with multiple sclerosis, enrolled in a pregnancy study. The J gene is TRBJ2-3, the V gene TRBV29-1, with D unclear. The CDR3, as DNA: TGCAGCGTTTCCCAGACTGGCACAGATACGCAGTATTTT. As protein: CSVSQTGTDTQYF.